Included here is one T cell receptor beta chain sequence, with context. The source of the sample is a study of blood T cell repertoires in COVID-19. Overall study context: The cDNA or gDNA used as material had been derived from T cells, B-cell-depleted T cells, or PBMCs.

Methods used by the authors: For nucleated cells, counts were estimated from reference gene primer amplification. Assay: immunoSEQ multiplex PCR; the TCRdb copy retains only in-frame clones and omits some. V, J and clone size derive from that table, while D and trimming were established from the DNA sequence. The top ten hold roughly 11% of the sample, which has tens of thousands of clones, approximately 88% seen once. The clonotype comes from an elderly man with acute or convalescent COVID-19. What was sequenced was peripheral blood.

The CDR3 loop reads CASSWQPQGAGSGANVLTF. The CDR3 nucleotides read TGCGCCAGCAGCTGGCAGCCTCAGGGGGCAGGCTCTGGGGCCAACGTCCTGACTTTC. J is TRBJ2-6 and V is TRBV5-1, with 8 bases matching TRBD1. The germline gives CDR1 SGHRS, CDR2 YFSETQ. The CDR3 is 19 amino acids. J was trimmed by 0 bases and V by 3 bases; bases with no gene match: 11. The full variable domain, completed using reference TRBV5-1 and TRBJ2-6, is KAGVTQTPRYLIKTRGQQVTLSCSPISGHRSVSWYQQTPGQGLQFLFEYFSETQRNKGNFPGRFSGRQFSNSRSEMNVSTLELGDSALYLCASSWQPQGAGSGANVLTFGAGSRLTVL.